The 15 T cell receptor beta chains below were found in one sample sequenced in a study of monozygotic twins with inflammatory bowel disease. TCRdb re-called the 5' RACE reads and catalogs CDR3 proteins one per entry, DNA excluded. The listing records 350,000 to 500,000 distinct CDR3 sequences. The sample consisted of blood. The receptors shown here come from a human donor with ulcerative colitis or Crohn's disease, or a healthy co-twin of an affected twin (not recorded which).

This sequence joins TRBV5-1 and TRBJ1-6. Germline V gene lookup returns CDR1 SGHRS and CDR2 YFSETQ. The CDR3 spans 14 residues. CDR3 residues: CASSLEVGDSPLHF. Full variable domain (remainder filled in from reference TRBV5-1 and TRBJ1-6): KAGVTQTPRYLIKTRGQQVTLSCSPISGHRSVSWYQQTPGQGLQFLFEYFSETQRNKGNFPGRFSGRQFSNSRSEMNVSTLELGDSALYLCASSLEVGDSPLHFGNGTRLTVT.

The chain combines TRBV7-8 with TRBJ1-4; the TRBD1 assignment by TCRdb is unverifiable without DNA. The CDR3 covers 13 residues. The germline V gene encodes CDR1 SGHVS and CDR2 FQNEAQ. CDR3 protein: CASNGQGNEKLFF.

This chain links TRBV2 with TRBJ2-1; as DNA is missing, the TRBD2 call by TCRdb cannot be tested. Germline V lookup: CDR1 SNHLY, CDR2 FYNNEI. CDR3 length: 14 amino acids. The chain's CDR3 is CASSWISGENEQFF.

This rearrangement joins TRBV20-1 to TRBJ1-5; TCRdb's assignment of TRBD1 cannot be checked, as there is no DNA. The CDR3 contains 13 residues. Looked up from germline, CDR1 is DFQATT and CDR2 is SNEGSKA (reference sequence). CDR3 sequence reads: CSAAGSSNQPQHF.

The rearrangement uses TRBV10-3 and TRBJ2-2. Germline lookup yields CDR1 ENHRY and CDR2 SYGVKD. The CDR3 covers 14 residues. CDR3 sequence reads: CAISEAVNTGELFF.

This rearrangement joins TRBV3-1 to TRBJ1-1; without DNA, the TCRdb call of TRBD1 cannot be checked. CDR1 and CDR2 (germline): LGHDT, YNNKEL (reference sequence). There are 14 residues in the CDR3. The CDR3 loop is CASSQGGARTEAFF.

This chain joins TRBV7-9 and TRBJ1-2; TCRdb calls TRBD1, which cannot be checked without DNA. Germline V lookup: CDR1 SEHNR, CDR2 FQNEAQ (reference sequence). The CDR3 is made up of 15 amino acids. The CDR3 reads CASSAPDRPGVGYTF. Supplemented by reference TRBV7-9 and TRBJ1-2, the full variable domain reads DTGVSQNPRHKITKRGQNVTFRCDPISEHNRLYWYRQTLGQGPEFLTYFQNEAQLEKSRLLSDRFSAERPKGSFSTLEIQRTEQGDSAMYLCASSAPDRPGVGYTFGSGTRLTVV.

The V gene is TRBV10-3, the J gene TRBJ1-5; with no DNA, the TCRdb D assignment of TRBD1 cannot be verified. This CDR3 spans 12 amino acids. Germline V lookup: CDR1 ENHRY, CDR2 SYGVKD. The CDR3 is CAIGAGNQPQHF.

J is TRBJ2-5 and V is TRBV20-1; TCRdb's D gene call, TRBD1, goes unchecked for lack of DNA. Germline V lookup: CDR1 DFQATT, CDR2 SNEGSKA (reference sequence). CDR3 size: 17 residues. CDR3 residues: CSAIRPGDREGSGTQYF.

The rearrangement joins TRBV7-2 to TRBJ2-5; TCRdb lists TRBD1, though no DNA is available to test this call. The CDR3 runs to 17 residues. Germline V gene data show CDR1 as SGHTA and CDR2 as FQGNSA. CDR3 sequence: CASSLGPGTGGQATQYF.

The V call is TRBV7-2, the J call TRBJ2-5; TCRdb picks TRBD2, but there is no DNA to check that call. CDR3 size: 13 residues. The germline gives CDR1 SGHTA, CDR2 FQGNSA. This CDR3 is CATEREIQETQYF.

This chain connects TRBV27 to TRBJ2-5; TCRdb designates TRBD1, a call that cannot be tested without DNA. Germline V gene data show CDR1 as MNHEY and CDR2 as SMNVEV (reference sequence). This CDR3 region has 16 residues. The CDR3 spells CASSLLPGPKQETQYF.

The V call is TRBV29-1, the J call TRBJ2-7; TCRdb selects TRBD2, and the lack of DNA leaves this call unchecked. Germline V lookup: CDR1 SQVTM, CDR2 ANQGSEA. The CDR3 runs to 13 residues. The CDR3 sequence is CSSDLAGLAEQYF.

The genes are TRBV7-9 and TRBJ1-1. Germline V gene sequence: CDR1 SEHNR, CDR2 FQNEAQ (reference sequence). This CDR3 contains 15 residues. CDR3 residues: CASSLLLLENTEAFF.

This rearrangement joins TRBV7-9 to TRBJ1-1. CDR3 size: 15 residues. The germline V gene encodes CDR1 SEHNR and CDR2 FQNEAQ (reference sequence). This chain's CDR3 is CASSSWTVLNTEAFF.